The subject of this entry is one TCR beta chain. Samples were taken at baseline and on day 1 of cycles 4 and 7. Germline loops: CDR1 LNHDA, CDR2 SQIVND (reference sequence). This CDR3 region has 15 residues. With 6 bases removed from V and 4 bases from J, the gap between germline ends came to 18 bases. This sample was included in a study of OX40 agonist ivuxolimab in advanced cancers. The assay was immunoSEQ multiplex PCR, and TCRdb's table has in-frame clones only and misses some. Of about 38,000 clones in the sample, more than 70% are singletons; the top ten hold 7.5% to 10%. This rearrangement joins TRBV19 to TRBJ2-5; D is unclear. Here the sequenced sample was CD4+ or CD8+ T cells sorted from blood, taken in a trial of the OX40 agonist ivuxolimab. This receptor was taken from an adult with an advanced solid tumor such as melanoma, head and neck, liver or kidney cancer. For the CDR3, the DNA is TGTGCCAGTAGAAAGACAAGCTCCATAGGAGAGACCCAGTACTTC. This encodes CASRKTSSIGETQYF.